A single sample gave rise to the 2 T cell receptor beta chains below, sequenced in a study of Tregs in tolerant kidney transplant recipients. Produced via immunoSEQ multiplex PCR; TCRdb's table is partial and in-frame only. The sample carries nearly 50,000 clones, roughly 87% recorded once. Mixed chimerism was transient after nonmyeloablative marrow transplants from related graft donors. The starting material was CD8+ T cells from blood (PBMCs), obtained 12 months after the transplant. The receptor set was obtained from a human patient who received a combined kidney and bone marrow transplant. The T cells may partly be graft donor cells.

This rearrangement joins TRBV7-5 to TRBJ2-3; the DNA was not used to check the table's D call, TRBD2. TRBV7-5 is a known pseudogene. CDR3 size: 19 residues. The CDR3 is CVRSPKTPGLNSSTDTQYF. CDR3 bases: TGTGTCAGAAGTCCGAAGACACCGGGACTCAACTCCAGCACAGATACGCAGTATTTT.

This chain connects TRBV27 to TRBJ2-5; 9 bases match TRBD1. The DNA end is more similar to TRBJ2-7, so the J call may be wrong. This CDR3 spans 17 amino acids. Looked up from germline, CDR1 is MNHEY and CDR2 is SMNVEV (reference sequence). In DNA form, the CDR3 reads TGTGCCAGCAGTTTGGTCCCCGGGACAGGGCCCTCCTACGAGCAGTACTTC. Protein product: CASSLVPGTGPSYEQYF.